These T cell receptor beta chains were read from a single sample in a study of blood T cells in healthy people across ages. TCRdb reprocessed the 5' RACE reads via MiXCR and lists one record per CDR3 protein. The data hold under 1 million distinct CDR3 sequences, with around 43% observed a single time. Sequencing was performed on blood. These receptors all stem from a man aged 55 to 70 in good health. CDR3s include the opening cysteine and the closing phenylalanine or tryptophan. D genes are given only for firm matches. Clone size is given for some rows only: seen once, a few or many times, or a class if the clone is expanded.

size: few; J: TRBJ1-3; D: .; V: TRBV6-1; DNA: TGTGCCAGCAGTGAAGCGACCAGCTCTGGAAACACCATATATTTT; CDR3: CASSEATSSGNTIYF
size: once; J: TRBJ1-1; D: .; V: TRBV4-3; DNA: TGCGCCAGCAGCCAAGAGCCGGGGGGCAGGGGAGCTTTCTTT; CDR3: CASSQEPGGRGAFF
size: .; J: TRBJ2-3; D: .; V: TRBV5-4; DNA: TGTGCCAGCAGCACCGGGACCCCCATTAGCACAGATACGCAGTATTTT; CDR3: CASSTGTPISTDTQYF
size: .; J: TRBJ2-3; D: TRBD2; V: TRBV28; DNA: TGTGCCAGCAGTTTAGGAGCGGGGGGGCTCTTAGATACGCAGTATTTT; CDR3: CASSLGAGGLLDTQYF
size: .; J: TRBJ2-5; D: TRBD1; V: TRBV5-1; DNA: TGCGCCAGCAGCATCAGACAGGGCCAAGAGACCCAGTACTTC; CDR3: CASSIRQGQETQYF
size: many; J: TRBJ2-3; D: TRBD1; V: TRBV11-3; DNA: TGTGCCAGCAGCTTGAACAGGGGTGGCACAGATACGCAGTATTTT; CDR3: CASSLNRGGTDTQYF
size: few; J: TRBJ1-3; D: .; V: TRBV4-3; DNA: TGCGCCAGCAGCCAGACACAGAGCTCTGGAAACACCATATATTTT; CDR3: CASSQTQSSGNTIYF
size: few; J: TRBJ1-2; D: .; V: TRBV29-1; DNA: TGCAGCGTTGAAGATGTAACAGGCTATGGCTACACCTTC; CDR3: CSVEDVTGYGYTF
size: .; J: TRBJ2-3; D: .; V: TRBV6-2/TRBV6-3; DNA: TGTGCCAGCAGACTGACTGGGGGACCAGATACGCAGTATTTT; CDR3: CASRLTGGPDTQYF
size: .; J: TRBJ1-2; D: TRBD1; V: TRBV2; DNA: TGTGCCAGCAGTCGGGATTGGGGACAGGGGATCGATGGCTACACCTTC; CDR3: CASSRDWGQGIDGYTF
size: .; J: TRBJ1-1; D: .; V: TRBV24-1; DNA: TGTGCCACCAGTGATGGAGGACACAACACTGAAGCTTTCTTT; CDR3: CATSDGGHNTEAFF
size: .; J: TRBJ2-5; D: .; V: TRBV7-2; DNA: TGTGCCAGCACATTTACGGGGGAGACCCAGTACTTC; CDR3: CASTFTGETQYF
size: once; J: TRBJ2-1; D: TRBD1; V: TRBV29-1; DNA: TGCAGCGTTGCGGACAGGGGTAACAATGAGCAGTTCTTC; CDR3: CSVADRGNNEQFF
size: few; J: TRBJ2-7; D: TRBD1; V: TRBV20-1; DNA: TGCAGTGCTAGATATCAGGGGACAGCCTCCTACGAGCAGTACTTC; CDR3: CSARYQGTASYEQYF
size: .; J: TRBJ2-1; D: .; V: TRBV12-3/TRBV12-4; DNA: TGTGCCAGCAGCGAGGGGGTTGGGGGCTACAATGAGCAGTTCTTC; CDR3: CASSEGVGGYNEQFF
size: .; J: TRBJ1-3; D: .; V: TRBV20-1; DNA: TGCAGTGCTAGTCCGGGAGAATTCGGAAACACCATATATTTT; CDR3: CSASPGEFGNTIYF
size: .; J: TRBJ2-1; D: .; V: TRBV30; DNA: TGTGCCTGGAGTATAGGCTCCGTTTACAGTGAGCAGTTCTTC; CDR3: CAWSIGSVYSEQFF
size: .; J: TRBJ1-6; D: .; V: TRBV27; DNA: TGTGCCAGCAGTTGGCGGGGGTCTCTCTCACCCCTCCACTTT; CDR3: CASSWRGSLSPLHF
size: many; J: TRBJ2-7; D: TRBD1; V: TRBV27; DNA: TGTGCCAGCAGTCTATTACCCGGGACAGGATCTCGCGAGCAGTACTTC; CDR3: CASSLLPGTGSREQYF
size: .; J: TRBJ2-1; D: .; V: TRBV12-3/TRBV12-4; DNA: TGTGCCAGCAGCGCTACAGGCCCTTCCTACAATGAGCAGTTCTTC; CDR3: CASSATGPSYNEQFF
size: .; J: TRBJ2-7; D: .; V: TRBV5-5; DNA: TGTGCCAGCAGCTTTCTCGTCGGGGCTAGCGATTCCTACGAGCAGTACTTC; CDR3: CASSFLVGASDSYEQYF
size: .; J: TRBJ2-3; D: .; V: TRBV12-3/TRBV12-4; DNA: TGTACCAGCAGTTTAAATCCGAATACGCAGTATTTT; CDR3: CTSSLNPNTQYF
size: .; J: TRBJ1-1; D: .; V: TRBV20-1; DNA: TGCAGTGCGGGGCGGGACAAAGCTTTCTTT; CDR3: CSAGRDKAFF
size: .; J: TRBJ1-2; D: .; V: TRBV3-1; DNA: TGTGCCAGCAGCCAAGGAGGGGGCTATGGCTACACCTTC; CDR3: CASSQGGGYGYTF
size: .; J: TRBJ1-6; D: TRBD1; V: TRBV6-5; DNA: TGTGCCAGCAGTTACGAAGGACAGGGAAATAATTCACCCCTCCACTTT; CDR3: CASSYEGQGNNSPLHF
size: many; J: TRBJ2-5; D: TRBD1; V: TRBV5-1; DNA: TGCGCCAGCAGCCAAAGACCGGACACAGGGGCCGAGAAGACCCAGTACTTC; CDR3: CASSQRPDTGAEKTQYF
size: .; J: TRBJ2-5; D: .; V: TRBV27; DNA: TGTGCCAGCGGACCGCGGGACGGGCAAGAGACCCAGTACTTC; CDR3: CASGPRDGQETQYF
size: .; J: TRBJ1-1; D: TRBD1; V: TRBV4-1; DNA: TGCGCCAGCAGCCAAGACCAGGGGGCAGTGGGAAACACTGAAGCTTTCTTT; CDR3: CASSQDQGAVGNTEAFF
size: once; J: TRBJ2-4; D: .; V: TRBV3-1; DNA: TGTGCCAGCAGCGAGGTCAGAGTAGCCAAAAACATTCAGTACTTC; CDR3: CASSEVRVAKNIQYF